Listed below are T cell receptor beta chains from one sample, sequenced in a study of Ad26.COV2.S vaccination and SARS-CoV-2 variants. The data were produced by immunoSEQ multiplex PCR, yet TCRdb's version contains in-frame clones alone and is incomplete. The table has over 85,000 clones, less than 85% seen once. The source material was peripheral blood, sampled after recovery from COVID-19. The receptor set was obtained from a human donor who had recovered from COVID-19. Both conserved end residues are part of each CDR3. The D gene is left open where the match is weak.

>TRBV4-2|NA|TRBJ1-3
CASSQVGSGNTIYF
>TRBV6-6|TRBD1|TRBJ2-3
CASRRDSQNTDTQYF
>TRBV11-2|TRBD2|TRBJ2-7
CASSLGDYGSYEQYF
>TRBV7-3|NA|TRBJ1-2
CASSPYSEGAGYGYTF
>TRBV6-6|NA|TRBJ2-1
CASSPSGSYEQFF
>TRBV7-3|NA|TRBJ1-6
CASSLEGRGRNSPLHF
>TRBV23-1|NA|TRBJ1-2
CASSQSGRRYTF
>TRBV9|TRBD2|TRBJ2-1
CASSVVLAGGPNEQFF
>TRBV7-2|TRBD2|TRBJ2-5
CASTTSGSLKETQYF
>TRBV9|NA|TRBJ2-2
CASSVGADTNTGELFF
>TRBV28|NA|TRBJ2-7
CASSLYQGSSSYEQYF
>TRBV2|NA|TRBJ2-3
CASRDERTDTQYF
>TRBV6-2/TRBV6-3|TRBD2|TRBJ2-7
CASSYGLAGRYEQYF
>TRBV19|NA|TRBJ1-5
CASMPRSNQPQHF
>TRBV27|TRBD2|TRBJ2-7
CASSLRGLAGARNSYEQYF
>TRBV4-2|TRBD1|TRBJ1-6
CASSQAGTGGTNSPLHF
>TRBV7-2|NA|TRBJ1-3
CASSLVGFSGNTIYF
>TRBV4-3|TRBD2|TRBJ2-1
CASSRGLAGLSSYNEQFF
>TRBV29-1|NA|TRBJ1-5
CSVKGGNQPQHF
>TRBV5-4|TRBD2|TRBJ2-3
CASSSGLARFTDTQYF
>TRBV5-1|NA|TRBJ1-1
CASSLRGGTEAFF
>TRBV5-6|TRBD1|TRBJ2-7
CASSPTAGGYEQYF
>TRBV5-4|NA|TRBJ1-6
CASSLQGYNSPLHF
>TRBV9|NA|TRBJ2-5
CASSEGAGAAETQYF
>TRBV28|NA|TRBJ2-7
CASSLQEGSYEQYF
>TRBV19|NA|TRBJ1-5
CTSKEIPNSNQPQHF
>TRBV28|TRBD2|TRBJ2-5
CASSSSTSGSRETQYF
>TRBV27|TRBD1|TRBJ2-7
CASSPGQGYEQYF
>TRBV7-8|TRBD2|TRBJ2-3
CASSLDPLAGGSSTDTQYF
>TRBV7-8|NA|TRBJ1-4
CASSLFRPATNEKLFF
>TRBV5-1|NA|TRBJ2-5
CASSLRGRETQYF
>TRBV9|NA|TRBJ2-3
CASSVGADTDTQYF
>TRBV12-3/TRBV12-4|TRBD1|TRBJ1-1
CASSMGTGRTFF
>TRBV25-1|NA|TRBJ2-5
CASKGLLYQETQYF
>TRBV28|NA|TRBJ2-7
CASSLGYEQYF
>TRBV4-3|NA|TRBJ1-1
CASSRLMNTEAFF
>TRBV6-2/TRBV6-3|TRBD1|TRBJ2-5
CASSHPGQGQETQYF
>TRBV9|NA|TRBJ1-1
CASSGGLDTEAFF
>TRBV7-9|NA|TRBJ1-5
CASSRDVEGGQPQHF
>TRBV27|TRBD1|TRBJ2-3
CASSWAGGADTQYF
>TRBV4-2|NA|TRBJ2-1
CASSQDEGRSSYNEQFF
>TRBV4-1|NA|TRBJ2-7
CASSHRHQGLGEQYF
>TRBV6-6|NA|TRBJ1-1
CASSQWGYTEAFF
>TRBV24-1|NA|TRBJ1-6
CATMGHLPHF
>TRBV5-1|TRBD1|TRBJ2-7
CASSLGLQGSPYEQYF
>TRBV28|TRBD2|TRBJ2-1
CASSSSTSGRGMKQFF
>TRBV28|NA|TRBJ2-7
CASSFSRYEQYF
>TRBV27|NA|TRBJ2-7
CASSLPSYEQYF
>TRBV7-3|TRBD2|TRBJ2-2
CASSSWGRAGESTGELFF
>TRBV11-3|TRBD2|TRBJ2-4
CASSHRLAGGSKNIQYF
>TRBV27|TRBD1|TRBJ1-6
CASSLSMGQGVLHF
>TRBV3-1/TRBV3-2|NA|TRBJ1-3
CASSQAPQGTSGNTIYF